This T cell receptor beta chain derives from a study of blood T cell repertoires in COVID-19. TCRdb's copy holds only in-frame clones and misses some; the assay was immunoSEQ multiplex PCR. This table holds roughly 160,000 clones, approximately 88% found once. Trimming took 0 bases from V and 5 from J, leaving 14 bases between them. CDR1 is SGDLS, CDR2 YYNGEE, per germline. The CDR3 runs to 15 residues. The J gene is TRBJ1-2, the V gene TRBV9; D is uncertain. This sequence originates from a woman aged 60-75 years who had recovered from COVID-19. The sample comprised PBMCs or T cells enriched from blood (not recorded which). CDR3 sequence: CASSVGGGRRYGYTF. Here the CDR3 DNA reads TGTGCCAGCAGCGTAGGTGGTGGCAGGCGATATGGCTACACCTTC.